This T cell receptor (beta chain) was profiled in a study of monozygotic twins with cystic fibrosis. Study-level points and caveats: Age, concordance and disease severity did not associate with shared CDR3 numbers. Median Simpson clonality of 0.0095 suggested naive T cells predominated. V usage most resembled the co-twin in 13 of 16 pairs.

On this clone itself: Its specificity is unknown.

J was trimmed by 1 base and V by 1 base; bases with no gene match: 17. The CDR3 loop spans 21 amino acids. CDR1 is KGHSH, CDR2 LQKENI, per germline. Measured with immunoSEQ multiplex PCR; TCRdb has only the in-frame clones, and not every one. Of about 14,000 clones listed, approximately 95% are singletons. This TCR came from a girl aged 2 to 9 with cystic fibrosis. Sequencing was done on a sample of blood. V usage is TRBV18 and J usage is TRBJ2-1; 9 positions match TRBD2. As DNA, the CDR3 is TGTGCCAGCTCACCACGTCCTAGCGGGACTATACTTGCCCTATCCTACAATGAGCAGTTCTTC. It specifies CASSPRPSGTILALSYNEQFF.